This passage covers 11 T cell receptor beta chains from one sample sequenced in a study of blood T cells in healthy people across ages. The authors ran a second PCR of about 7 to 11 cycles using a sample-barcoded 5' primer and a J-beta primer mix. TCRdb processed the 5' RACE reads anew with MiXCR; each CDR3 protein has one entry. The sample yields roughly 1,700,000 distinct CDR3 sequences, approximately 28% seen once. Sequences were obtained from blood. The receptors come from a woman in her 30s in good health.

V and J are TRBV5-1 and TRBJ1-2, with D tentatively TRBD1 (5 bases). Trimming removed 0 bases at V and 2 bases at J, with 11 bases between. Germline V lookup: CDR1 SGHRS, CDR2 YFSETQ. This CDR3 spans 15 amino acids. The CDR3 sequence is CASSLEMGRNYGYTF. DNA of the CDR3: TGCGCCAGCAGCTTGGAGATGGGGCGGAACTATGGCTACACCTTC.

At least ten counts were recorded for this clonotype. The J gene is TRBJ2-5, the V gene TRBV5-1; 10 positions match TRBD2. CDR1 is SGHRS, CDR2 YFSETQ, per germline. The CDR3 is made up of 18 amino acids. The V gene end was trimmed by 4 bases and the J gene end by 5 bases; junction bases not matched to a gene: 17. CDR3 residues: CASSKGGLAGESLETQYF. The CDR3, as DNA: TGCGCCAGCAGCAAAGGCGGGCTAGCGGGAGAGTCGCTGGAGACCCAGTACTTC.

Comments on this clonotype: An end of the junction differs from the germline gene, which may be a read error. V is TRBV6-6 and J is TRBJ1-4; D gene ambiguous. The CDR3 totals 11 residues. Germline assignment: CDR1 MNHNY and CDR2 SVGAGI (reference sequence). CDR3 protein: CVSGQEVKLFF. DNA for the CDR3: TGTGTCAGCGGCCAGGAGGTAAAACTGTTTTTT.

The chain employs TRBV20-1 and TRBJ1-1; D gene ambiguous. With 0 bases removed from V and 6 bases from J, the gap between germline ends came to 14 bases. The CDR3 totals 14 residues. Germline CDR1 reads DFQATT; CDR2 reads SNEGSKA (reference sequence). Here the CDR3 reads CSARDLRTVPEAFF. DNA for the CDR3: TGCAGTGCTAGAGATCTCCGGACGGTCCCTGAAGCTTTCTTT.

On this clonotype itself: Its ends do not fully match the called genes, so a read error is possible. V and J are TRBV3-1 and TRBJ1-2; 7 bases are shared with TRBD1. The germline V gene has CDR1 LGHDT and CDR2 YNNKEL (reference sequence). The CDR3 totals 13 residues. The CDR3 sequence: CASGQRQGYGYTF. The CDR3 DNA is TGTGCCAGCGGCCAAAGACAGGGCTATGGCTACACCTTC.

Of note for this clonotype: Germline is not matched at one junction end, which may reflect a read error. V and J are TRBV29-1 and TRBJ2-1, with D maybe TRBD2 (5 bases). Germline V gives CDR1 SQVTM, CDR2 ANQGSEA. CDR3 length: 13 residues. The CDR3 is CSVPLAPYDEQFF. The CDR3 DNA follows: TGCAGCGTCCCCTTAGCGCCCTACGATGAGCAGTTCTTC.

This clonotype was counted many times. This sequence joins TRBV18 and TRBJ2-1; TRBD2 aligns across 11 bases. J lost 7 bases, V lost 4 bases, and 12 bases had no gene match. Per germline, CDR1 KGHSH and CDR2 LQKENI. CDR3 length: 17 amino acids. CDR3 residues: CASSLGTSGMRANEQFF. Written as DNA, the CDR3 is TGTGCCAGCTCACTTGGGACTAGCGGAATGAGGGCGAATGAGCAGTTCTTC.

V usage is TRBV12-5 and J usage is TRBJ2-1; 8 bases match TRBD1. Losses at the gene ends were 7 bases for V and 7 bases for J; bases not matched to a gene: 12. CDR1 and CDR2 (germline): LGHNT, FRNRAP. The CDR3 has 15 residues. CDR3 nucleotide sequence: TGTGCTAGTGATTTCGAGACAGGGGTTTGGAATGAGCAGTTCTTC. Residues: CASDFETGVWNEQFF.

V gene TRBV11-2 combines with J gene TRBJ1-6, with D unresolved. Germline V gene lookup returns CDR1 SGHAT and CDR2 FQNNGV. The V and J ends lost 6 bases and 5 bases respectively, with 11 bases between them. CDR3 size: 14 residues. Written as DNA, the CDR3 is TGTGCCAGCAGTGGGGTCAACCATAATTCACCCCTCCACTTT. Translating it yields CASSGVNHNSPLHF.

This clonotype was counted only a few times. The rearrangement uses TRBV2 and TRBJ2-7; 7 bases are a match to TRBD2. Germline trimming cut 8 bases from V and 0 bases from J; bases unmatched to any gene: 7. Germline V lookup: CDR1 SNHLY, CDR2 FYNNEI. This CDR3 contains 14 residues. CDR3 sequence: CASFWGGSSYEQYF. The DNA of the CDR3 is TGTGCCAGCTTTTGGGGGGGGAGCTCCTACGAGCAGTACTTC.

This clonotype was detected only a few times. The chain uses TRBV10-1 and TRBJ2-1, with D uncertain. Germline V gene lookup returns CDR1 WNHNN and CDR2 SYGVQD (reference sequence). Trimming left V 5 bases short and J 13 bases short, with 18 bases between. The CDR3 loop spans 13 amino acids. DNA of the CDR3: TGCGCCAGCAGTAAAGACTTCGACCAACCCCAGTTCTTC. Its protein product is CASSKDFDQPQFF.